A selection of T cell receptor beta chains follows, all from one sample in a study of PD-1 blockade in mismatch repair-deficient tumors. Measured with immunoSEQ multiplex PCR; TCRdb has only the in-frame clones, and not every one. The data show under 50,000 clones, over 75% seen once. Here the sequenced sample was PBMCs, taken before pembrolizumab treatment. The receptor source for this set is an adult with mismatch repair-deficient cancer. The CDR3 runs from the conserved cysteine through the conserved F or W. The order of the fields is J gene, V gene, D gene, clone size, CDR3 protein, CDR3 DNA. The D gene is left open where the match is weak. Clone size is not always given. Where it is, it says once, few, many or a class for expanded clones.

J gene: TRBJ2-7; V gene: TRBV11-3; D gene: .; clone size: .; CDR3 protein: CASSLMAGRHEQYF; CDR3 DNA: TGTGCCAGCAGCTTAATGGCAGGGAGGCACGAGCAGTACTTC
J gene: TRBJ2-1; V gene: TRBV7-9; D gene: TRBD2; clone size: few; CDR3 protein: CASSSWREGSGEQFF; CDR3 DNA: TGTGCCAGCAGCAGCTGGCGGGAGGGTAGTGGTGAGCAGTTCTTC
J gene: TRBJ2-2; V gene: TRBV6-1; D gene: TRBD2; clone size: .; CDR3 protein: CAIKTSGDTGELFF; CDR3 DNA: TGTGCCATCAAGACTAGCGGCGACACCGGGGAGCTGTTTTTT
J gene: TRBJ2-6; V gene: TRBV7-2; D gene: .; clone size: .; CDR3 protein: CASSLESPGANVLTF; CDR3 DNA: TGTGCCAGCAGCTTGGAGTCACCTGGGGCCAACGTCCTGACTTTC
J gene: TRBJ1-1; V gene: TRBV5-5; D gene: .; clone size: .; CDR3 protein: CASSLAPGSVNTEAFF; CDR3 DNA: TGTGCCAGCAGCTTGGCTCCAGGCTCTGTGAACACTGAAGCTTTCTTT
J gene: TRBJ2-1; V gene: TRBV6-1; D gene: .; clone size: .; CDR3 protein: CASSDVGGEQFF; CDR3 DNA: TGTGCCAGCAGTGACGTTGGGGGGGAGCAGTTCTTC
J gene: TRBJ2-5; V gene: TRBV4-3; D gene: TRBD2; clone size: few; CDR3 protein: CASSQGLVWREERQETQYF; CDR3 DNA: TGCGCCAGCAGCCAGGGACTTGTATGGCGGGAGGAGAGACAAGAGACCCAGTACTTC
J gene: TRBJ2-1; V gene: TRBV9; D gene: TRBD2; clone size: .; CDR3 protein: CASSPTSGSYNEQFF; CDR3 DNA: TGTGCCAGCAGCCCGACTAGCGGTTCCTACAATGAGCAGTTCTTC
J gene: TRBJ2-1; V gene: TRBV9; D gene: .; clone size: .; CDR3 protein: CASSVARVGVEQFF; CDR3 DNA: TGTGCCAGCAGCGTAGCCCGGGTGGGAGTTGAGCAGTTCTTC
J gene: TRBJ1-2; V gene: TRBV6-6; D gene: .; clone size: .; CDR3 protein: CASSWADYNYGYTF; CDR3 DNA: TGTGCCAGCAGTTGGGCGGACTACAACTATGGCTACACCTTC
J gene: TRBJ2-7; V gene: TRBV27; D gene: .; clone size: .; CDR3 protein: CASGIYEQYF; CDR3 DNA: TGTGCCAGCGGAATCTACGAGCAGTACTTC
J gene: TRBJ1-2; V gene: TRBV7-8; D gene: TRBD1; clone size: .; CDR3 protein: CASSLAPTGGRLDYGYTF; CDR3 DNA: TGTGCCAGCAGCTTAGCGCCGACAGGGGGCCGCCTCGACTATGGCTACACCTTC
J gene: TRBJ2-3; V gene: TRBV27; D gene: TRBD1; clone size: .; CDR3 protein: CASSSGQGSYRNTQYF; CDR3 DNA: TGTGCCAGCAGTTCGGGACAGGGGAGTTATAGAAATACGCAGTATTTT
J gene: TRBJ2-1; V gene: TRBV7-7; D gene: .; clone size: .; CDR3 protein: CASSLQDGSGNEQFF; CDR3 DNA: TGTGCTAGCAGCTTACAGGACGGATCGGGGAATGAGCAGTTCTTC
J gene: TRBJ1-2; V gene: TRBV18; D gene: TRBD1; clone size: .; CDR3 protein: CASSPSGTGGPSYYGYTF; CDR3 DNA: TGTGCCAGCTCACCATCCGGGACAGGGGGCCCCAGCTACTATGGCTACACCTTC
J gene: TRBJ2-5; V gene: TRBV6-5; D gene: .; clone size: .; CDR3 protein: CASSYGVSGETQYF; CDR3 DNA: TGTGCCAGCAGTTACGGGGTTTCTGGGGAGACCCAGTACTTC
J gene: TRBJ1-4; V gene: TRBV9; D gene: TRBD1; clone size: .; CDR3 protein: CASSARDSNEKLFF; CDR3 DNA: TGTGCCAGCAGCGCTCGGGACAGTAATGAAAAACTGTTTTTT
J gene: TRBJ2-1; V gene: TRBV19; D gene: TRBD2; clone size: .; CDR3 protein: CASSIGLAGDGSSYNEQFF; CDR3 DNA: TGTGCCAGTAGTATAGGTCTAGCGGGAGATGGGAGTTCCTACAATGAGCAGTTCTTC
J gene: TRBJ2-3; V gene: TRBV7-3; D gene: TRBD2; clone size: .; CDR3 protein: CASSSQKLAARTDTQYF; CDR3 DNA: TGTGCCAGCAGCTCCCAGAAACTAGCGGCACGCACAGATACGCAGTATTTT
J gene: TRBJ2-5; V gene: TRBV13; D gene: TRBD1; clone size: .; CDR3 protein: CASSSGQGQETQYF; CDR3 DNA: TGTGCCAGCAGCTCGGGACAGGGCCAAGAGACCCAGTACTTC
J gene: TRBJ2-7; V gene: TRBV18; D gene: TRBD1; clone size: .; CDR3 protein: CASSNQGVSYEQYF; CDR3 DNA: TGTGCCAGCTCAAACCAGGGGGTTTCCTACGAGCAGTACTTC
J gene: TRBJ2-2; V gene: TRBV28; D gene: .; clone size: .; CDR3 protein: CASSFSPFRPGELFF; CDR3 DNA: TGTGCCAGCAGTTTCTCACCTTTCCGGCCCGGGGAGCTGTTTTTT
J gene: TRBJ1-5; V gene: TRBV2; D gene: .; clone size: .; CDR3 protein: CASSDPRGNQPQHF; CDR3 DNA: TGTGCCAGCAGTGACCCCAGGGGAAATCAGCCCCAGCATTTT
J gene: TRBJ1-1; V gene: TRBV6-5; D gene: .; clone size: few; CDR3 protein: CASSFLGVRANTEAFF; CDR3 DNA: TGTGCCAGCAGTTTCCTGGGGGTCAGGGCCAACACTGAAGCTTTCTTT
J gene: TRBJ2-5; V gene: TRBV7-9; D gene: TRBD2; clone size: .; CDR3 protein: CASSLRTSGRRETQYF; CDR3 DNA: TGTGCCAGCAGCCTTCGGACTAGCGGGAGACGAGAGACCCAGTACTTC
J gene: TRBJ2-2; V gene: TRBV7-9; D gene: .; clone size: once; CDR3 protein: CASSRDLNTGELFF; CDR3 DNA: TGTGCCAGCAGCAGGGACTTAAACACCGGGGAGCTGTTTTTT
J gene: TRBJ2-2; V gene: TRBV2; D gene: .; clone size: .; CDR3 protein: CASSEINTGELFF; CDR3 DNA: TGTGCCAGCAGTGAAATTAACACCGGGGAGCTGTTTTTT
J gene: TRBJ2-3; V gene: TRBV7-6; D gene: TRBD2; clone size: .; CDR3 protein: CASSRGGSRNTDTQYF; CDR3 DNA: TGTGCCAGCAGCCGCGGGGGTAGCCGCAACACAGATACGCAGTATTTT
J gene: TRBJ2-2; V gene: TRBV4-3; D gene: TRBD1; clone size: .; CDR3 protein: CASSQDRGFSTGELFF; CDR3 DNA: TGCGCCAGCAGCCAGGACAGGGGATTTAGCACCGGGGAGCTGTTTTTT
J gene: TRBJ2-7; V gene: TRBV2; D gene: .; clone size: .; CDR3 protein: CASSGGMSYEQYF; CDR3 DNA: TGTGCCAGCAGTGGGGGTATGTCGTACGAGCAGTACTTC
J gene: TRBJ2-2; V gene: TRBV4-2; D gene: TRBD2; clone size: .; CDR3 protein: CASSVGLAEHTGELFF; CDR3 DNA: TGTGCCAGCAGTGTTGGACTAGCGGAACACACCGGGGAGCTGTTTTTT
J gene: TRBJ2-5; V gene: TRBV6-1; D gene: .; clone size: .; CDR3 protein: CASSPGEETQYF; CDR3 DNA: TGTGCCAGCAGCCCGGGAGAAGAGACCCAGTACTTC
J gene: TRBJ1-5; V gene: TRBV10-3; D gene: .; clone size: .; CDR3 protein: CAISGNQGQDQPQHF; CDR3 DNA: TGTGCCATCAGTGGTAATCAGGGGCAAGATCAGCCCCAGCATTTT
J gene: TRBJ2-1; V gene: TRBV7-3; D gene: TRBD2; clone size: .; CDR3 protein: CASSTSGTSYNEQFF; CDR3 DNA: TGTGCCAGCAGTACGAGCGGGACCTCCTACAATGAGCAGTTCTTC
J gene: TRBJ2-1; V gene: TRBV5-1; D gene: .; clone size: .; CDR3 protein: CASSLANEQFF; CDR3 DNA: TGCGCCAGCAGCTTGGCCAATGAGCAGTTCTTC
J gene: TRBJ2-3; V gene: TRBV30; D gene: .; clone size: few; CDR3 protein: CAWSVPLSTDTQYF; CDR3 DNA: TGTGCCTGGAGTGTACCGCTGAGCACAGATACGCAGTATTTT
J gene: TRBJ1-2; V gene: TRBV5-5; D gene: TRBD1; clone size: .; CDR3 protein: CASSLGQGANYGYTF; CDR3 DNA: TGTGCCAGCAGCTTGGGGCAGGGGGCTAACTATGGCTACACCTTC
J gene: TRBJ2-5; V gene: TRBV2; D gene: .; clone size: .; CDR3 protein: CASSGGGETQYF; CDR3 DNA: TGTGCCAGCAGTGGAGGTGGAGAGACCCAGTACTTC
J gene: TRBJ2-3; V gene: TRBV18; D gene: .; clone size: .; CDR3 protein: CASSPGWLNTDTQYF; CDR3 DNA: TGTGCCAGCTCACCAGGGTGGCTGAACACAGATACGCAGTATTTT
J gene: TRBJ2-5; V gene: TRBV19; D gene: .; clone size: .; CDR3 protein: CASSPQGPVGETQYF; CDR3 DNA: TGTGCCAGTAGTCCCCAGGGGCCGGTCGGAGAGACCCAGTACTTC
J gene: TRBJ1-2; V gene: TRBV5-5; D gene: TRBD1; clone size: .; CDR3 protein: CASSLEQGYGYTF; CDR3 DNA: TGTGCCAGCAGCTTGGAACAGGGGTATGGCTACACCTTC
J gene: TRBJ1-3; V gene: TRBV5-1; D gene: .; clone size: .; CDR3 protein: CASTDSTGNTIYF; CDR3 DNA: TGCGCCAGCACCGACAGTACTGGAAACACCATATATTTT
J gene: TRBJ2-3; V gene: TRBV11-2; D gene: TRBD2; clone size: .; CDR3 protein: CASSPGQLAGVADTQYF; CDR3 DNA: TGTGCCAGCAGCCCCGGGCAACTAGCGGGAGTGGCAGATACGCAGTATTTT
J gene: TRBJ2-1; V gene: TRBV18; D gene: TRBD2; clone size: .; CDR3 protein: CASSPQAGVGNEQFF; CDR3 DNA: TGTGCCAGCTCCCCCCAAGCGGGAGTTGGAAATGAGCAGTTCTTC
J gene: TRBJ2-2; V gene: TRBV11-1; D gene: .; clone size: .; CDR3 protein: CASSDRDGIPNTGELFF; CDR3 DNA: TGTGCCAGCAGCGACCGGGACGGAATTCCGAACACCGGGGAGCTGTTTTTT
J gene: TRBJ2-1; V gene: TRBV28; D gene: .; clone size: .; CDR3 protein: CASSTPWSSLFTTSYNEQFF; CDR3 DNA: TGTGCCAGCAGTACCCCTTGGTCCTCTCTCTTTACCACCTCCTACAATGAGCAGTTCTTC
J gene: TRBJ2-2; V gene: TRBV27; D gene: .; clone size: .; CDR3 protein: CASSFDQGHLGELFF; CDR3 DNA: TGTGCCAGCAGTTTCGATCAGGGTCATTTGGGGGAGCTGTTTTTT
J gene: TRBJ2-5; V gene: TRBV9; D gene: .; clone size: .; CDR3 protein: CASSGGAAGEETQYF; CDR3 DNA: TGTGCCAGCAGCGGGGGGGCGGCGGGAGAGGAGACCCAGTACTTC
J gene: TRBJ2-3; V gene: TRBV18; D gene: .; clone size: .; CDR3 protein: CASSPNQQVGDTQYF; CDR3 DNA: TGTGCCAGCTCACCAAACCAACAGGTTGGGGATACGCAGTATTTT
J gene: TRBJ1-2; V gene: TRBV4-1; D gene: .; clone size: .; CDR3 protein: CASSQSGPLGYTF; CDR3 DNA: TGCGCCAGCAGCCAATCGGGCCCCCTGGGCTACACCTTC
J gene: TRBJ2-5; V gene: TRBV7-2; D gene: .; clone size: .; CDR3 protein: CASSLMAAQETQYF; CDR3 DNA: TGTGCCAGCAGCTTAATGGCCGCGCAAGAGACCCAGTACTTC
J gene: TRBJ1-1; V gene: TRBV6-1; D gene: .; clone size: few; CDR3 protein: CASSHDNTEAFF; CDR3 DNA: TGTGCCAGCAGTCATGACAACACTGAAGCTTTCTTT
J gene: TRBJ1-1; V gene: TRBV4-1; D gene: TRBD1; clone size: once; CDR3 protein: CASSRGQGMEAFF; CDR3 DNA: TGCGCCAGCAGCCGAGGACAGGGCATGGAAGCTTTCTTT
J gene: TRBJ2-1; V gene: TRBV6-4; D gene: TRBD2; clone size: .; CDR3 protein: CASSDGAGGYNEQFF; CDR3 DNA: TGTGCCAGCAGTGACGGGGCGGGAGGCTACAATGAGCAGTTCTTC
J gene: TRBJ2-1; V gene: TRBV27; D gene: .; clone size: .; CDR3 protein: CASSPRQDPYNEQFF; CDR3 DNA: TGTGCCAGCAGCCCTCGACAGGACCCCTACAATGAGCAGTTCTTC